The rows below give T cell receptor beta chains drawn from one sample of a study of cytomegalovirus exposure and HLA in healthy donors. Measured with immunoSEQ multiplex PCR; TCRdb has only the in-frame clones, and not every one. This sample has around 210,000 clones, with roughly four fifths found just once. What was sequenced was PBMCs. The receptors shown here come from a woman between 40 and 50 years old in good health and CMV-seronegative. Each CDR3 is given with its conserved first and last residue.

j_call v_call cdr3_aa
TRBJ1-1 TRBV5-1 CASSPGTGPNTEAFF
TRBJ1-2 TRBV28 CASSPEIGQPGYTF
TRBJ2-1 TRBV27 CARQEQAAGEQFF
TRBJ2-1 TRBV6-1 CASGGREFNEQFF
TRBJ1-2 TRBV19 CASLPGQWSYGYTF
TRBJ1-2 TRBV2 CASRLDITDYGYTF
TRBJ1-4 TRBV28 CASRTAGEKLFF
TRBJ1-1 TRBV30 CAWRTRLNTEAFF
TRBJ2-7 TRBV7-9 CASSFWKTGSPYEQYF
TRBJ1-2 TRBV29-1 CSVVTTGGLYGYTF
TRBJ1-2 TRBV25-1 CASRPPDRGYGYTF
TRBJ2-1 TRBV2 CASSLSYNEQFF
TRBJ2-7 TRBV13 CASSRGLGQGWTLHEQYF
TRBJ1-6 TRBV6-5 CASSYSNRYNSPLHF
TRBJ1-2 TRBV5-4 CASSLGDRGIWGYTF
TRBJ2-5 TRBV7-9 CASSPFEGNQETQYF
TRBJ2-3 TRBV27 CASSLYTQHHTQYF
TRBJ1-2 TRBV2 CASSVLPSQGDNYGYTF
TRBJ1-2 TRBV9 CASSVEQGYGYTF
TRBJ2-3 TRBV5-1 CASSLEADYSTDTQYF
TRBJ1-5 TRBV28 CASRTGNQPQHF
TRBJ1-1 TRBV27 CASSWAPNTEAFF
TRBJ1-3 TRBV15 CATSRTGEGGNTIYF
TRBJ2-1 TRBV30 CALVSSSNEQFF
TRBJ1-2 TRBV29-1 CSVEGQGAGGYTF
TRBJ2-5 TRBV6-1 CASSEAFSGTAKTQYF
TRBJ2-7 TRBV7-9 CASSLATGAYSYEQYF
TRBJ2-5 TRBV14 CASKLGTSGKRETQYF
TRBJ2-5 TRBV5-6 CASSPQGKETQYF
TRBJ1-1 TRBV5-5 CASSLRGEAFF
TRBJ2-4 TRBV9 CASSTEGQGKAKNIQYF
TRBJ2-7 TRBV6-1 CASSVKGFIYEQYF
TRBJ2-1 TRBV10-3 CAIKLAGEFYNEQFF
TRBJ1-2 TRBV19 CASSSLSSGTGQGYTF
TRBJ2-7 TRBV18 CASSTMDSPTYEQYF
TRBJ2-3 TRBV6-1 CASRTGLFTDTQYF
TRBJ2-1 TRBV7-3 CASSSLPGQGSGEQFF
TRBJ2-5 TRBV18 CASSPPGQGYQETQYF
TRBJ2-7 TRBV21-1 CASSSQGTSAYRFSYEQYF
TRBJ2-7 TRBV11-2 CASRRPGQGQYEQYF
TRBJ1-2 TRBV4-2 CASSPRTGESYGYTF
TRBJ1-1 TRBV11-2 CASSSPGTGIANAFF
TRBJ2-2 TRBV19 CASRNRLAANTGELFF
TRBJ2-7 TRBV27 CASTPTGSSYEQYF
TRBJ2-3 TRBV5-1 CASSLASGPTDTQYF
TRBJ2-7 TRBV29-1 CSGRDSTYEQYF
TRBJ1-4 TRBV10-1 CASSPGQGNEKLFF
TRBJ1-1 TRBV29-1 CSVQFLVGGTEAFF
TRBJ1-5 TRBV10-3 CAISSPNSENQPQHF
TRBJ1-5 TRBV7-2 CASSLWAAASNQPQHF
TRBJ1-2 TRBV5-4 CASSSGLLTNYGYTF
TRBJ2-7 TRBV6-6 CASSYRRDRGPYEQYF
NA TRBV2 CASSEQGQAYEQYF
TRBJ2-3 TRBV9 CASEAGGSDTQYF
TRBJ2-5 TRBV10-3 CAISESTGNQETQYF
TRBJ2-7 TRBV7-6 CASSDMGGPEQYF
TRBJ2-1 TRBV9 CASSVAQLALYNEQFF
TRBJ2-7 TRBV28 CASSLGQHYEQYF
TRBJ1-4 TRBV6-6 CASSPGRDSEKLFF